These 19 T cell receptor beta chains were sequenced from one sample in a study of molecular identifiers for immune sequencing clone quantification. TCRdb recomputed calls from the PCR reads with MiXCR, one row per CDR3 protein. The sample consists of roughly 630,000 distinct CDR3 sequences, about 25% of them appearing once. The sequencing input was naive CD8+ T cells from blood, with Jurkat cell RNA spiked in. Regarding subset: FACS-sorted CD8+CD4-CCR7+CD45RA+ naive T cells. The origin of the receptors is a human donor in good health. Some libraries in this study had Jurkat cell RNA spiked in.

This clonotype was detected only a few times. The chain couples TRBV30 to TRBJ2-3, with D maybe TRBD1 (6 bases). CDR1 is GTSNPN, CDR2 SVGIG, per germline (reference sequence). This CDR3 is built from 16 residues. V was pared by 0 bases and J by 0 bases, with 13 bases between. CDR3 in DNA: TGTGCCTGGAGTGTCCAAGGACAGAATAGCACAGATACGCAGTATTTT. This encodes CAWSVQGQNSTDTQYF.

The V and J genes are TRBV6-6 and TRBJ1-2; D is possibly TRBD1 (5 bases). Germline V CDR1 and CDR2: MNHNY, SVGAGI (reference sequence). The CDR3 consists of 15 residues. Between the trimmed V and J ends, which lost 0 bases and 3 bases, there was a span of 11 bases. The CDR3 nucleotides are TGTGCCAGCAGTTACTCATCAGGGCTTTACTATGGCTACACCTTC. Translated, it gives CASSYSSGLYYGYTF.

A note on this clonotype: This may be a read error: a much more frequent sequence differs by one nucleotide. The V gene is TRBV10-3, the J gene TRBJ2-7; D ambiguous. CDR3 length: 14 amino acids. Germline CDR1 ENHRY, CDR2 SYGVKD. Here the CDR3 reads CAISVELSGYERYF. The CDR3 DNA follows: TGTGCCATCAGTGTCGAGTTATCGGGCTACGAGCGGTACTTC.

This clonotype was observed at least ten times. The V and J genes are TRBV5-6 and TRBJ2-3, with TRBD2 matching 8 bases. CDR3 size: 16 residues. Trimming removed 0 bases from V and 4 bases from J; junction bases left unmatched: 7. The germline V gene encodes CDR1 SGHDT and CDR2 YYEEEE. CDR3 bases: TGTGCCAGCAGCTTGGCCGGGACTAGACTCGCAGATACGCAGTATTTT. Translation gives CASSLAGTRLADTQYF.

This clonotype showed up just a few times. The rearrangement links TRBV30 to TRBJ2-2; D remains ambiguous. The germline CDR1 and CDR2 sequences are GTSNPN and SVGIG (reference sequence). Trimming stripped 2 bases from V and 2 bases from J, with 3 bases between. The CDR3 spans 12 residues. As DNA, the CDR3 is TGTGCCTGGAGTTTCAACACCGGGGAGCTGTTTTTT. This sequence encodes CAWSFNTGELFF. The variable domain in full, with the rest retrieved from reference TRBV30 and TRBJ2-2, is SQTIHQWPATLVQPVGSPLSLECTVEGTSNPNLYWYRQAAGRGLQLLFYSVGIGQISSEVPQNLSASRPQDRQFILSSKKLLLSDSGFYLCAWSFNTGELFFGEGSRLTVL.

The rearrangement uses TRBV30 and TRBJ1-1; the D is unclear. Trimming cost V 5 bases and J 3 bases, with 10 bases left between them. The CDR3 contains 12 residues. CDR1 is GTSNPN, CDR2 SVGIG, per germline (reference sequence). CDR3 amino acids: CAWGPVDTEAFF. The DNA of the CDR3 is TGTGCCTGGGGTCCCGTTGACACTGAAGCTTTCTTT.

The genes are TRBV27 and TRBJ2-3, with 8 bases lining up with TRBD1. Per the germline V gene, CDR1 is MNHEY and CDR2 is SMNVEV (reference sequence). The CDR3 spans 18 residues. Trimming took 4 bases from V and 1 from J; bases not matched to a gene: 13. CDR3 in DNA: TGTGCCAGCAGTTCCCTCTCCCGGGACAGGTTGGGCACAGATACGCAGTATTTT. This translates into CASSSLSRDRLGTDTQYF.

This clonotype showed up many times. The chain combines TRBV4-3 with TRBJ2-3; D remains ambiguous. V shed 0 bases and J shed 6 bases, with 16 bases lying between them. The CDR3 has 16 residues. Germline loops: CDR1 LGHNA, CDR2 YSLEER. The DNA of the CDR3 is TGCGCCAGCAGCCAAGACTCTAAGGCCGCGGTGGATACGCAGTATTTT. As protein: CASSQDSKAAVDTQYF.

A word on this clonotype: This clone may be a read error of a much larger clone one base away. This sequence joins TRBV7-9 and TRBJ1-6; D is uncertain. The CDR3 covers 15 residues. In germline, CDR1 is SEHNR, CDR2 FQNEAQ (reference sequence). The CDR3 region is CASSPNTVYNSPLYF. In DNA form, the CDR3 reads TGTGCCAGCAGCCCCAATACAGTCTATAATTCACCCCTCTACTTT. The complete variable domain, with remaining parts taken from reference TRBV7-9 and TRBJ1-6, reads DTGVSQNPRHKITKRGQNVTFRCDPISEHNRLYWYRQTLGQGPEFLTYFQNEAQLEKSRLLSDRFSAERPKGSFSTLEIQRTEQGDSAMYLCASSPNTVYNSPLYFGNGTRLTVT.

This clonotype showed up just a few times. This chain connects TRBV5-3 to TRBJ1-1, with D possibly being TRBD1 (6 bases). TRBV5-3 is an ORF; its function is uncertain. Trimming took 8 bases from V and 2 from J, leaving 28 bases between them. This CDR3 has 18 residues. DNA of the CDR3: TGTGCCAGCAGCCTAGGGGACGGGGCAGGGGTTGCTAACACTGAAGCTTTCTTT. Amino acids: CASSLGDGAGVANTEAFF.

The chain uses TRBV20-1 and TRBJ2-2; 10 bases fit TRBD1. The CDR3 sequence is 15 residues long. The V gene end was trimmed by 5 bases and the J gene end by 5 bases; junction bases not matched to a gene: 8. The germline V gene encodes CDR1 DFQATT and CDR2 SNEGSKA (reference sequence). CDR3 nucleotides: TGCAGTGCTCACCCGACAGGGGGCTCGACCGGGGAGCTGTTTTTT. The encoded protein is CSAHPTGGSTGELFF.

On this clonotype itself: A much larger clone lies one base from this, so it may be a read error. CDR3 loop: CASKSEAGIGGLFF. The CDR3 nucleotides read TGTGCCAGCAAGAGTGAGGCGGGTATCGGGGGGCTGTTTTTT. V usage is TRBV27 and J usage is TRBJ2-2; a possible D gene is TRBD2 (6 bases). This CDR3 region has 14 residues. CDR1 is MNHEY, CDR2 SMNVEV, per germline (reference sequence).

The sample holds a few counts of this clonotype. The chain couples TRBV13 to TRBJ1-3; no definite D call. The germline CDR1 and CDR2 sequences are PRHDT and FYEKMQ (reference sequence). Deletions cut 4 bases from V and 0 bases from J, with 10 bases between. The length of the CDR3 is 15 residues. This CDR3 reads CASSSLMDSGNTIYF. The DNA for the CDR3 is TGTGCCAGCAGCTCCTTGATGGACTCTGGAAACACCATATATTTT.

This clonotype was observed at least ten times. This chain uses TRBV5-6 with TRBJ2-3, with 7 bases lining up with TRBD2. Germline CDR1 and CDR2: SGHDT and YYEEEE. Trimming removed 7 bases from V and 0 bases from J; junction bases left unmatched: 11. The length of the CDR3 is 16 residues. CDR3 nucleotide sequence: TGTGCCAGCCGATTCGAGCGGGGTCCTAGCACAGATACGCAGTATTTT. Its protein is CASRFERGPSTDTQYF.

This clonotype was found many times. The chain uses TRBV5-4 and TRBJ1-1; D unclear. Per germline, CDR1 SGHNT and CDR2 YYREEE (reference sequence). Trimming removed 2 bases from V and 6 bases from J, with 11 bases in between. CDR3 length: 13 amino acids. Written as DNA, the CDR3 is TGTGCCAGCAGCTTCGACAAAAGCGCTGAAGCTTTCTTT. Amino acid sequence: CASSFDKSAEAFF.

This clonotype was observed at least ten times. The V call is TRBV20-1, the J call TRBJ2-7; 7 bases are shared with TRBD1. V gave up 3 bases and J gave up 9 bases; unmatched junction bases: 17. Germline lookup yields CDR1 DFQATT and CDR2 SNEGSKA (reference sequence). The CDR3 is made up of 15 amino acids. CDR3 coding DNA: TGCAGTGCTAGCCCTCCGGGACAGAGTTTAAGCGGGCAGTACTTC. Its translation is CSASPPGQSLSGQYF.

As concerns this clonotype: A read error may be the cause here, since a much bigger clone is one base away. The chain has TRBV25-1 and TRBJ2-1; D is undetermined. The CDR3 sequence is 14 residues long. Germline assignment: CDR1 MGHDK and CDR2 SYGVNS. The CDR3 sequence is CAGSGPGSYNEQFF. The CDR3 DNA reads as TGTGCCGGCAGTGGACCCGGCTCCTACAATGAGCAGTTCTTC.

CDR3 amino acids: CASSLTRGVQETQYF. CDR3 bases: TGTGCCAGCAGCTTAACTAGAGGGGTGCAAGAGACCCAGTACTTC. V gene TRBV11-1 combines with J gene TRBJ2-5; D assignment may be TRBD1 or TRBD2 (5 bases each). Trimming took 2 bases from V and 2 from J, leaving 12 bases between them. The CDR3 runs to 15 residues. Germline V gene data show CDR1 as SGHAT and CDR2 as FQDESV (reference sequence).

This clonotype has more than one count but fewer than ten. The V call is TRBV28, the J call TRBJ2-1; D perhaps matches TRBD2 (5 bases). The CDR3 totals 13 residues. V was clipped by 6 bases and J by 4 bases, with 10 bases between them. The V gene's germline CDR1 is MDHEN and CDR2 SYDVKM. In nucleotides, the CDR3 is TGTGCCAGCAGGTCTGGCGGGTACAATGAGCAGTTCTTC. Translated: CASRSGGYNEQFF. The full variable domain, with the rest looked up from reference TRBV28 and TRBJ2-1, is DVKVTQSSRYLVKRTGEKVFLECVQDMDHENMFWYRQDPGLGLRLIYFSYDVKMKEKGDIPEGYSVSREKKERFSLILESASTNQTSMYLCASRSGGYNEQFFGPGTRLTVL.